One and the same sample provided the 27 T cell receptor beta chains below, sequenced in a study of OX40 agonist ivuxolimab in advanced cancers. Produced via immunoSEQ multiplex PCR; TCRdb's table is partial and in-frame only. The sample contains about 120,000 clones, 80% to 90% of which appear only once. The specimen was CD4+ or CD8+ T cells sorted from blood, collected in a trial of the OX40 agonist ivuxolimab. Receptors were obtained from an adult with an advanced solid tumor such as melanoma, head and neck, liver or kidney cancer.

This chain connects TRBV28 to TRBJ1-2, with D maybe TRBD1 (5 bases). Trimming took off 6 bases at V and 12 bases at J, with 20 bases between the two ends. The CDR3 is 13 amino acids. CDR1 and CDR2 from the germline V gene are MDHEN and SYDVKM. DNA of the CDR3: TGTGCCAGCAGCCTCCGGGGGGTGGGCAGGAACACCTTC. Translated, it gives CASSLRGVGRNTF.

This clone was seen only a few times. Without the conserved terminal phenylalanine or tryptophan, this CDR3 likely stems from a read error. It is unclear where the CDR3 begins or ends on the DNA, so no DNA is shown, and the CDR3 is as TCRdb lists it. The genes are TRBV9 and TRBJ1-1. Germline V CDR1 and CDR2: SGDLS, YYNGEE. The CDR3 sequence runs 8 residues, both termini included. The CDR3 sequence is CASSVFTC.

The rearrangement uses TRBV30 and TRBJ1-6; the D is unclear. CDR3 length equals 12 residues. CDR1 GTSNPN and CDR2 SVGIG come from the germline V gene (reference sequence). V shed 2 bases and J shed 10 bases, with 9 bases lying between them. CDR3 coding DNA: TGTGCCTGGAGTCCCCTAAAATCACCCCTCCACTTT. It is translated as CAWSPLKSPLHF.

The chain joins TRBV19 to TRBJ1-1; no firm D call. The CDR3 loop spans 15 amino acids. CDR1 LNHDA and CDR2 SQIVND come from the germline V gene (reference sequence). V lost 3 bases to trimming and J lost 2 bases, with 13 bases between them. The CDR3 here is CASSMDAAINTEAFF. The CDR3 coding sequence is TGTGCCAGTAGTATGGATGCAGCGATTAACACTGAAGCTTTCTTT.

V and J are TRBV6-5 and TRBJ1-2; TRBD1 aligns across 9 bases. The CDR3 consists of 15 residues. With 5 bases clipped from V and 1 base from J, the junction kept 5 bases outside the gene matches. Germline-derived CDR1 and CDR2 are MNHEY and SVGAGI. The CDR3 here is CASSNNRGRNYGYTF. CDR3 nucleotide sequence: TGTGCCAGCAGTAACAACAGGGGGCGTAACTATGGCTACACCTTC.

This rearrangement joins TRBV4-3 to TRBJ2-7; 11 bases line up with TRBD2. CDR1 and CDR2 (germline): LGHNA, YSLEER. This CDR3 comprises 18 residues. After removal of 0 bases from V and 3 bases from J, the junction contained 10 bases not matched to a gene. Here the CDR3 reads CASSQESVLAGANYEQYF. The DNA for the CDR3 is TGCGCCAGCAGCCAAGAATCCGTACTAGCGGGGGCGAACTACGAGCAGTACTTC.

The rearrangement uses TRBV19 and TRBJ2-5; 8 bases line up with TRBD1. Per germline, CDR1 LNHDA and CDR2 SQIVND (reference sequence). The CDR3 consists of 15 residues. Unmatched junction bases numbered 7, after V lost 5 bases and J lost 2 bases. CDR3 DNA: TGTGCCAGTAGTCCCGGGACAGGCATACAAGAGACCCAGTACTTC. As protein: CASSPGTGIQETQYF.

The rearrangement links TRBV28 to TRBJ2-7, with D possibly matching TRBD2 (5 bases). Trimming shortened V by 6 bases and J by 2 bases, and 8 bases separated the two germline ends. The CDR3 is made up of 12 amino acids. Looked up from germline, CDR1 is MDHEN and CDR2 is SYDVKM. The CDR3 region is CASSREPYEQYF. CDR3 bases: TGTGCCAGCAGCCGGGAACCCTACGAGCAGTACTTC.

The chain uses TRBV28 and TRBJ1-2; D remains ambiguous. The V and J ends lost 6 bases and 0 bases respectively, with 17 bases between them. The germline gives CDR1 MDHEN, CDR2 SYDVKM. The CDR3 runs 16 residues. The CDR3 DNA follows: TGTGCCAGCAGCCCAGGTACCAGGAGCTCTAACTATGGCTACACCTTC. Translating it yields CASSPGTRSSNYGYTF.

The chain links TRBV2 to TRBJ2-7; no clear D gene. Germline-derived CDR1 and CDR2 are SNHLY and FYNNEI. CDR3 length: 11 residues. Trimming left V 5 bases short and J 4 bases short, with 6 bases between. The CDR3 DNA reads TGTGCCAGCAGTCACCAATACGAGCAGTACTTC. Its translation: CASSHQYEQYF.

The chain recombines TRBV5-5 with TRBJ1-2; tentatively, D is TRBD1 (5 bases). The V end was cut by 2 bases, the J end by 3 bases, with 8 bases between. The CDR3 is 13 residues long. CDR1 SGHKS and CDR2 YYEKEE come from the germline V gene (reference sequence). The CDR3 region is CASSFKGDYGYTF. The DNA for the CDR3 is TGTGCCAGCAGCTTCAAAGGGGACTATGGCTACACCTTC.

This chain uses TRBV10-3 with TRBJ1-3; D remains ambiguous. CDR1 is ENHRY and CDR2 is SYGVKD in the germline V gene. The CDR3 is made up of 12 amino acids. V lost 8 bases to trimming and J lost 4 bases, with 9 bases between them. Written as DNA, the CDR3 is TGTGCCATCGCGGGTGGCGGAAACACCATATATTTT. Protein sequence: CAIAGGGNTIYF.

J is TRBJ2-3 and V is TRBV11-2; maybe TRBD1 (7 bases). CDR1 and CDR2 (germline): SGHAT, FQNNGV. V dropped 6 bases and J dropped 2 bases, with 21 bases sitting between them. The CDR3 sequence is 17 residues long. Here the CDR3 reads CASSERGLGGVTDTQYF. CDR3 bases: TGTGCCAGCAGTGAGAGGGGGCTGGGAGGTGTCACAGATACGCAGTATTTT.

The CDR3 spells CASRPRLVTGELFF. The CDR3 DNA reads as TGTGCCAGCAGGCCTCGGTTGGTTACCGGGGAGCTGTTTTTT. The genes are TRBV7-9 and TRBJ2-2; D uncertain. The CDR3 is 14 amino acids. Germline CDR1 and CDR2: SEHNR and FQNEAQ (reference sequence). Trimming removed 6 bases from V and 5 bases from J, with 13 bases in between.

The chain is built from TRBV6-5 and TRBJ1-4; D unresolved. The V end was cut by 4 bases, the J end by 2 bases, with 2 bases between. Germline-derived CDR1 and CDR2 are MNHEY and SVGAGI. This CDR3 is built from 12 residues. The CDR3 is CASSSTNEKLFF. CDR3 coding DNA: TGTGCCAGCAGTTCCACTAATGAAAAACTGTTTTTT.

This clone was counted between two and nine times. The J gene is TRBJ2-3, the V gene TRBV19; the D is unclear. Trimming removed 8 bases at V and 2 bases at J, with 14 bases between. CDR3 length: 14 amino acids. From germline, CDR1 is LNHDA and CDR2 SQIVND (reference sequence). This chain's CDR3 is CASAKSSTTDTQYF. CDR3 DNA: TGTGCCAGTGCTAAATCGTCGACCACAGATACGCAGTATTTT.

The genes are TRBV19 and TRBJ2-7; 7 bases align to TRBD2. This CDR3 has 15 residues. The V gene's germline CDR1 is LNHDA and CDR2 SQIVND (reference sequence). Trimming at V came to 2 bases and at J to 0 bases, leaving 4 bases not matched to a gene. The CDR3 nucleotides are TGTGCCAGTAGTATACGCGGGGGTCACTCCTACGAGCAGTACTTC. Translating gives CASSIRGGHSYEQYF.

The rearrangement uses TRBV19 and TRBJ2-2; D possibly corresponds to TRBD2 (5 bases). The length of the CDR3 is 13 residues. Trimming took off 1 base at V and 9 bases at J, with 9 bases between the two ends. Germline V gene sequence: CDR1 LNHDA, CDR2 SQIVND (reference sequence). CDR3 bases: TGTGCCAGTAGTATAGCCGGGGTACGGGAGCTGTTTTTT. Residues: CASSIAGVRELFF.

This clone turned up a few times. CDR3 loop: CASRLAGNTGELFF. In DNA form, the CDR3 reads TGTGCCAGCAGACTAGCGGGGAACACCGGGGAGCTGTTTTTT. The chain combines TRBV2 with TRBJ2-2; 9 nucleotides line up with TRBD2. Trimming took 6 bases from V and 1 from J; bases not matched to a gene: 0. The CDR3 is made up of 14 amino acids. Germline-derived CDR1 and CDR2 are SNHLY and FYNNEI.

V gene TRBV19 combines with J gene TRBJ1-2, with 9 bases identical to TRBD1. Germline values: CDR1 LNHDA, CDR2 SQIVND (reference sequence). The ends lost 6 bases at V and 6 bases at J; junction bases unmatched: 8. The CDR3 consists of 14 residues. CDR3 bases: TGTGCCAGTAGGAGCGGACAGGGGAACAATGGCTACACCTTC. Translating it yields CASRSGQGNNGYTF.

This clone has just a few counts. The chain joins TRBV11-2 to TRBJ1-6; D uncertain. The germline V gene encodes CDR1 SGHAT and CDR2 FQNNGV. The V gene lost 5 bases and the J gene lost 2 bases, with 10 bases spanning the gap. The CDR3 consists of 15 residues. CDR3 region: CASSLSDTYNSPLHF. The DNA of the CDR3 is TGTGCCAGCAGCCTCTCAGACACCTATAATTCACCCCTCCACTTT.

V is TRBV7-3 and J is TRBJ2-3, with D perhaps TRBD1 (5 bases). V lost 5 bases to trimming and J lost 4 bases, with 10 bases between them. This CDR3 contains 13 residues. Per the germline V gene, CDR1 is SGHTA and CDR2 is FQGTGA. The CDR3 DNA is TGTGCCAGCAGCCCCAGGGCGTCAGATACGCAGTATTTT. This encodes CASSPRASDTQYF.

This chain links TRBV4-3 with TRBJ2-3, with D perhaps given as TRBD1 or TRBD2 (6 bases each). Between the trimmed V and J ends, which lost 1 base and 5 bases, there was a span of 16 bases. CDR3 length equals 16 residues. The V gene's germline CDR1 is LGHNA and CDR2 YSLEER. The CDR3 DNA reads as TGCGCCAGCAGCCAAGTGACGGGGGCGCGCGTAGATACGCAGTATTTT. Its translation is CASSQVTGARVDTQYF.

The chain combines TRBV28 with TRBJ1-1, with 8 bases lining up with TRBD1. Germline values: CDR1 MDHEN, CDR2 SYDVKM. This CDR3 contains 16 residues. The V and J ends lost 2 bases and 1 base, in that order; junction bases with no gene match: 6. The CDR3 loop is CASSLPGQVTNTEAFF. DNA of the CDR3: TGTGCCAGCAGTTTACCGGGACAGGTCACGAACACTGAAGCTTTCTTT. Variable domain in full (rest from reference TRBV28 and TRBJ1-1): DVKVTQSSRYLVKRTGEKVFLECVQDMDHENMFWYRQDPGLGLRLIYFSYDVKMKEKGDIPEGYSVSREKKERFSLILESASTNQTSMYLCASSLPGQVTNTEAFFGQGTRLTVV.

V and J are TRBV18 and TRBJ2-5, with TRBD1 identical over 12 bases. Germline V lookup: CDR1 KGHSH, CDR2 LQKENI. The junction had 7 bases not matched to a gene; V was cut back by 1 base and J by 4 bases. The CDR3 is made up of 17 amino acids. CDR3 protein: CASSPLGTGGSRETQYF. CDR3 DNA: TGTGCCAGCTCACCACTCGGGACAGGGGGCTCCCGAGAGACCCAGTACTTC.

This clone was counted once. The chain joins TRBV19 to TRBJ2-6, with D tentatively TRBD1 (6 bases). Trimming pared 6 bases from V and 5 bases from J, leaving 11 bases between. Germline V gene sequence: CDR1 LNHDA, CDR2 SQIVND (reference sequence). The CDR3 has 14 amino acids. The CDR3 DNA follows: TGTGCCAGTAGAGGACAGCTGAGGGCCAACGTCCTGACTTTC. This translates into CASRGQLRANVLTF.

The chain recombines TRBV19 with TRBJ2-7, with 10 bases identical to TRBD1. Germline values: CDR1 LNHDA, CDR2 SQIVND (reference sequence). The ends lost 6 bases at V and 0 bases at J; junction bases unmatched: 2. This CDR3 is 14 amino acids long. CDR3 nucleotide sequence: TGTGCCAGTAGGGACAGGGGGAGCTCCTACGAGCAGTACTTC. Translating gives CASRDRGSSYEQYF. The full variable domain, rest sourced from reference TRBV19 and TRBJ2-7, is DGGITQSPKYLFRKEGQNVTLSCEQNLNHDAMYWYRQDPGQGLRLIYYSQIVNDFQKGDIAEGYSVSREKKESFPLTVTSAQKNPTAFYLCASRDRGSSYEQYFGPGTRLTVT.